A single sample gave rise to the 20 T cell receptor beta chains below, sequenced in a study of CD8 T cells in Susac syndrome. Random hexamers primed reverse transcription of 0.5 to 1 ug RNA. MiXCR, applied by TCRdb to the immunoSEQ multiplex PCR reads, yields one record per CDR3 protein. The sample has 95,000 to 150,000 distinct CDR3 sequences, roughly 94% seen once; the top ten hold about 0.28%. Sample: CD8+ T cells from PBMCs. The receptors come from a human donor with Susac syndrome.

V and J are TRBV9 and TRBJ2-5; perhaps D is TRBD1 or TRBD2 (5 bases each). The germline gives CDR1 SGDLS, CDR2 YYNGEE. Trimming stripped 4 bases from V and 5 bases from J, with 15 bases between. This CDR3 is 14 amino acids long. This chain's CDR3 is CASSHPRGGETQYF. CDR3 nucleotide sequence: TGTGCCAGCAGCCACCCAAGGGGCGGGGAGACCCAGTACTTC.

This chain links TRBV3-1 with TRBJ2-7, with D uncertain. CDR3 length: 13 amino acids. Germline values: CDR1 LGHDT, CDR2 YNNKEL (reference sequence). V lost 2 bases to trimming and J lost 1 base, with 6 bases between them. The CDR3 DNA is TGTGCCAGCAGCCAACCCCGGTCCTACGAGCAGTACTTC. Protein product: CASSQPRSYEQYF.

A single count supports this clonotype. The chain links TRBV29-1 to TRBJ2-7; D may match TRBD1 or TRBD2 (5 bases each). The germline CDR1 and CDR2 sequences are SQVTM and ANQGSEA. This CDR3 region has 12 residues. V dropped 6 bases and J dropped 3 bases, with 12 bases sitting between them. CDR3 sequence (DNA): TGCAGCGTGGTGGGACGGAGCTACGAGCAGTACTTC. Protein product: CSVVGRSYEQYF.

The chain is built from TRBV14 and TRBJ1-6; 7 bases match TRBD1. The V gene's germline CDR1 is SGHDN and CDR2 FVKESK. Trimming took 4 bases from V and 9 from J; bases not matched to a gene: 3. This CDR3 is 13 amino acids long. Here the CDR3 reads CASSPSGGSPLHF. In nucleotides, the CDR3 is TGTGCCAGCAGCCCTTCAGGGGGTTCACCCCTCCACTTT.

This chain joins TRBV7-9 and TRBJ2-5, with 7 nucleotides matching TRBD1. The trim removed 4 bases at V and 1 base at J, leaving 6 bases unmatched. The germline CDR1 and CDR2 sequences are SEHNR and FQNEAQ (reference sequence). The CDR3 spans 15 residues. The CDR3 loop is CASSSPPGGQETQYF. The CDR3 nucleotides are TGTGCCAGCAGCTCACCACCAGGGGGCCAAGAGACCCAGTACTTC.

The CDR3 sequence: CASSLQSGSPLHF. The CDR3 DNA sequence: TGTGCCAGCAGCCTCCAAAGTGGCTCACCCCTCCACTTT. The chain is built from TRBV9 and TRBJ1-6; no clear D gene. The CDR3 length is 13 residues. Trimming stripped 4 bases from V and 10 bases from J, with 12 bases between. Germline V gene lookup returns CDR1 SGDLS and CDR2 YYNGEE.

J is TRBJ2-5 and V is TRBV29-1, with D perhaps assigned TRBD1 or TRBD2 (7 bases each). V lost 4 bases and J lost 2, with 20 bases in between. The CDR3 runs 16 residues. In germline, CDR1 is SQVTM, CDR2 ANQGSEA. The CDR3 protein is CSVVSGTDTIQETQYF. The CDR3 DNA follows: TGCAGCGTTGTCAGCGGGACAGATACAATTCAAGAGACCCAGTACTTC.

The chain links TRBV13 to TRBJ2-7; D unclear. Germline CDR1 is PRHDT and CDR2 is FYEKMQ (reference sequence). Trimming took 0 bases from V and 1 from J, leaving 4 bases between them. The CDR3 spans 13 residues. The CDR3, as DNA: TGTGCCAGCAGCTTAGGTCAGTCCTACGAGCAGTACTTC. It is translated as CASSLGQSYEQYF.

This sequence joins TRBV12-3 or TRBV12-4 and TRBJ2-1; the D is unclear. The CDR3 has 15 amino acids. The V end lost 4 bases, the J end lost 0 bases, and 10 bases lay between the germline ends. CDR3 coding DNA: TGTGCCAGCAGTTCTCTGCCCAGCTCCTACAATGAGCAGTTCTTC. Amino acid sequence: CASSSLPSSYNEQFF.

The chain carries TRBV6-1 and TRBJ2-7; possibly TRBD1 for D (6 bases). The CDR3 has 15 amino acids. V was trimmed by 4 bases and J by 0 bases, leaving 13 bases between them. Germline V gives CDR1 MNHNS, CDR2 SASEGT. The CDR3 sequence is CASSGYRASSYEQYF. The CDR3 nucleotides read TGTGCCAGCAGTGGATACAGGGCTAGCTCCTACGAGCAGTACTTC.

J is TRBJ1-1 and V is TRBV20-1; D might be TRBD1 (5 bases). The germline CDR1 and CDR2 sequences are DFQATT and SNEGSKA (reference sequence). The CDR3 runs to 16 residues. The V end lost 3 bases, the J end lost 7 bases, and 24 bases lay between the germline ends. This CDR3 reads CSARPRRGLSPIEAFF. As DNA, the CDR3 is TGCAGTGCTAGGCCTCGGAGGGGACTATCCCCAATTGAAGCTTTCTTT.

The V call is TRBV14, the J call TRBJ1-6; D call uncertain. Germline V CDR1 and CDR2: SGHDN, FVKESK. This CDR3 region has 13 residues. Deletions cut 1 base from V and 7 bases from J, with 5 bases between. The CDR3 is CASSQVSNSPLHF. As DNA, the CDR3 is TGTGCCAGCAGCCAAGTGAGCAATTCACCCCTCCACTTT.

The chain couples TRBV5-1 to TRBJ2-7; no clear D. The CDR3 length is 14 residues. V was pared by 0 bases and J by 3 bases, with 10 bases between. Germline loops: CDR1 SGHRS, CDR2 YFSETQ. CDR3 coding DNA: TGCGCCAGCAGCTTGGCCAACTGGGGCTACGAGCAGTACTTC. Amino acid sequence: CASSLANWGYEQYF. Filled out from reference TRBV5-1 and TRBJ2-7, the complete variable domain reads KAGVTQTPRYLIKTRGQQVTLSCSPISGHRSVSWYQQTPGQGLQFLFEYFSETQRNKGNFPGRFSGRQFSNSRSEMNVSTLELGDSALYLCASSLANWGYEQYFGPGTRLTVT.

The rearrangement uses TRBV6-1 and TRBJ2-1; 9 bases line up with TRBD2. The CDR3 is made up of 16 amino acids. From germline, CDR1 is MNHNS and CDR2 SASEGT. The junction had 4 bases not matched to a gene; V was cut back by 1 base and J by 3 bases. CDR3 loop: CASSEGSGGSYNEQFF. Written as DNA, the CDR3 is TGTGCCAGCAGTGAAGGAAGCGGGGGGAGCTACAATGAGCAGTTCTTC.

V is TRBV4-2 and J is TRBJ1-5, with D unresolved. CDR1 and CDR2 from the germline V gene are LGHNA and YNFKEQ. Trimming cost V 5 bases and J 4 bases, with 12 bases left between them. CDR3 length: 14 residues. CDR3 coding DNA: TGTGCCAGCAGCGACTTGACGGGGAATCAGCCCCAGCATTTT. Translated, it gives CASSDLTGNQPQHF.

This clonotype appeared once. The V and J genes are TRBV7-9 and TRBJ1-2; TRBD1 aligns across 9 bases. The V gene end was trimmed by 2 bases and the J gene end by 7 bases; junction bases not matched to a gene: 2. CDR3 size: 13 residues. The germline V gene encodes CDR1 SEHNR and CDR2 FQNEAQ (reference sequence). CDR3: CASSLTGGSGYTF. The CDR3, as DNA: TGTGCCAGCAGCTTAACAGGGGGCTCTGGCTACACCTTC.

The CDR3 DNA follows: TGTGCCAGCAGCGAAACAGGGACACCCTCTAACTATGGCTACACCTTC. This sequence encodes CASSETGTPSNYGYTF. This chain uses TRBV25-1 with TRBJ1-2; possible D gene TRBD1, 6 bases. This CDR3 is built from 16 residues. CDR1 is MGHDK and CDR2 is SYGVNS in the germline V gene. V was trimmed by 6 bases and J by 0 bases, leaving 17 bases between them.

The V and J genes are TRBV15 and TRBJ1-5; D is possibly TRBD1 (5 bases). V shed 0 bases and J shed 9 bases, with 9 bases lying between them. CDR1 and CDR2 from the germline V gene are LNHNV and YYDKDF (reference sequence). The CDR3 consists of 13 residues. The CDR3 bases are TGTGCCACCAGCAGAGAAGAGGGGTGGCCCCAGCATTTT. Its translation: CATSREEGWPQHF.

The chain combines TRBV27 with TRBJ1-2, with D perhaps matching TRBD1 (5 bases). The CDR3 contains 12 residues. In germline, CDR1 is MNHEY, CDR2 SMNVEV (reference sequence). Trimming removed 5 bases at V and 8 bases at J, with 12 bases between. The CDR3 DNA follows: TGTGCCAGCAGTGTTGGGGGGGTAGGCTACACCTTC. Protein product: CASSVGGVGYTF.

The rearrangement joins TRBV29-1 to TRBJ1-1; D unresolved. V lost 5 bases and J lost 0, with 10 bases in between. This CDR3 region has 13 residues. Germline CDR1 is SQVTM and CDR2 is ANQGSEA. The CDR3 is CSVRKRMNTEAFF. The CDR3 DNA follows: TGCAGCGTTCGGAAACGCATGAACACTGAAGCTTTCTTT.